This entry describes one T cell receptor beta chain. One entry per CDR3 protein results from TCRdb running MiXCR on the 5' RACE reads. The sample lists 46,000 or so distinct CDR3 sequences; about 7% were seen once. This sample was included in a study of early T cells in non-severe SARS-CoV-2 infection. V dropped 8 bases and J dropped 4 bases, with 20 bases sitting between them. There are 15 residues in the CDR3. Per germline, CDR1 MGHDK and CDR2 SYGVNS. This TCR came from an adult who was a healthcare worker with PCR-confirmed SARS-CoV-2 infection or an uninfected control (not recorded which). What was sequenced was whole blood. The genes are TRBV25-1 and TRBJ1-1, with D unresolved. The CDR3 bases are TGTGCCAGCTCCGGTAGAGTCCCGTGGAGCACTGAAGCTTTCTTT. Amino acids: CASSGRVPWSTEAFF.